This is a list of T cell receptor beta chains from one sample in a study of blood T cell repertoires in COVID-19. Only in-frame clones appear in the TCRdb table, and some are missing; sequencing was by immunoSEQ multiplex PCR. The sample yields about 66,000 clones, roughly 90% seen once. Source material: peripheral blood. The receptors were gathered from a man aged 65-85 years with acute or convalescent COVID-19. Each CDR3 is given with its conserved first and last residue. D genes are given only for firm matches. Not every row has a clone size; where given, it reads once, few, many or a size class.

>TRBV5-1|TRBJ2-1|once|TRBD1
TGCGCCAGCAGCTCTACCTGGACAGGGGGCAATGAGCAGTTCTTC
CASSSTWTGGNEQFF
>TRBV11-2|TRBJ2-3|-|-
TGTGCCAGCAGCTCCACCGGGTACACAGATACGCAGTATTTT
CASSSTGYTDTQYF
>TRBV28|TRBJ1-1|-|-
TGTGCCAGCCGGGACACCCTGAACACTGAAGCTTTCTTT
CASRDTLNTEAFF
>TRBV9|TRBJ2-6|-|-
TGTGCCAGCAGCGTCCAGGGTGCTGGGGCCAACGTCCTGACTTTC
CASSVQGAGANVLTF
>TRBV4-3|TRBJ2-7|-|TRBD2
TGCGCCAGCAGCTGGGGCAGCGGGGGGGCTTCCGAGCAGTACTTC
CASSWGSGGASEQYF
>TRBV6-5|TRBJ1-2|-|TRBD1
TGTGCCAGCACCTTCATTGGGACAGGCCCATATGGCTACACCTTC
CASTFIGTGPYGYTF
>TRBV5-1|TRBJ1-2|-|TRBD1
TGCGCCAGCAGCGGGGGGACAGGGCCTTATGGCTACACCTTC
CASSGGTGPYGYTF
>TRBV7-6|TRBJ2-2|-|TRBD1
TGTGCCAGCAGCCTGGGACAGGGTGGCACCGGGGAGCTGTTTTTT
CASSLGQGGTGELFF
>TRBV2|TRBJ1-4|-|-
TGTGCCAGCAGCGCAGGGGCGGGCATCGAAAAACTGTTTTTT
CASSAGAGIEKLFF
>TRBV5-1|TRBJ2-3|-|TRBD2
TGCGCCAGCACCACCGGGACTAGCGGGGTGGGCACAGATACGCAGTATTTT
CASTTGTSGVGTDTQYF
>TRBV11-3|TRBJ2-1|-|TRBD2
TGTGCCAGCAGCTTAGGAGGACGGGGGGTGGTAAATGAGCAGTTCTTC
CASSLGGRGVVNEQFF
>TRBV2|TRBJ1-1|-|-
TGTGCCAGCAGTGAGAATAGGAACACTGAAGCTTTCTTT
CASSENRNTEAFF
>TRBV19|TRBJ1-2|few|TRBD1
TGTGCCAGTACCCAGGGGGCTTATGGCTACACCTTC
CASTQGAYGYTF
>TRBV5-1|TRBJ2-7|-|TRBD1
TGCGCCAGCAGCTTACCGGGACAGGGTAACGAGCAGTACTTC
CASSLPGQGNEQYF
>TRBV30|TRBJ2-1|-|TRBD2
TGTGCCTGGAGTGGCGGGGTAGTAGCGGGGGGCGAGCAGTTCTTC
CAWSGGVVAGGEQFF
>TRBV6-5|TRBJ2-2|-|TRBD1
TGTGCCAGCAGTTACCGGGACAGGGTCAACGGGGAGCTGTTTTTT
CASSYRDRVNGELFF
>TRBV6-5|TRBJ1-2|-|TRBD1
TGTGCCAGCAGTTACCCATTCAGGACAGGGGGCAGGGGCTACACCTTC
CASSYPFRTGGRGYTF